Listed below are T cell receptor beta chains from one sample, sequenced in a study of a mutant IDH1 vaccine in newly diagnosed glioma. The table came from immunoSEQ multiplex PCR; TCRdb's copy has only in-frame clones and leaves some out. Of roughly 38,000 clones listed, just under 95% are singletons. Sample: PBMCs, taken from a glioma patient treated with radiotherapy, temozolomide or both. These TCRs come from a young man with glioma. The CDR3 runs from the conserved cysteine through the conserved F or W. Fields, in order: CDR3 protein, CDR3 DNA, V gene, D gene, clone size, J gene. The D gene is left open where the match is weak. A clone size is listed for some rows: how often the clone was seen (once, few, many), or a class if it is expanded.

CDR3aa: CASSEPGSGNQPQHF
CDR3nt: TGTGCCAGCAGTGAACCCGGGTCTGGCAATCAGCCCCAGCATTTT
v_gene: TRBV2
d_gene: .
abundance: .
j_gene: TRBJ1-5

CDR3aa: CASTHGGAGYTF
CDR3nt: TGTGCCAGCACCCACGGGGGAGCGGGCTACACCTTC
v_gene: TRBV28
d_gene: .
abundance: .
j_gene: TRBJ1-2

CDR3aa: CSAKTPNTEAFF
CDR3nt: TGCAGCGCGAAGACCCCGAACACTGAAGCTTTCTTT
v_gene: TRBV29-1
d_gene: .
abundance: .
j_gene: TRBJ1-1

CDR3aa: CSVEGDGSTEAFF
CDR3nt: TGCAGCGTTGAGGGGGACGGATCCACTGAAGCTTTCTTT
v_gene: TRBV29-1
d_gene: .
abundance: once
j_gene: TRBJ1-1

CDR3aa: CASSSLPTNTEAFF
CDR3nt: TGTGCCAGCAGTTCCCTGCCAACGAACACTGAAGCTTTCTTT
v_gene: TRBV28
d_gene: .
abundance: .
j_gene: TRBJ1-1

CDR3aa: CASSDRSGRSAYNEQFF
CDR3nt: TGTGCCAGCAGTGATAGGAGCGGGAGGAGCGCCTACAATGAGCAGTTCTTC
v_gene: TRBV9
d_gene: TRBD2
abundance: few
j_gene: TRBJ2-1

CDR3aa: CASTSANTGELFF
CDR3nt: TGTGCCAGCACCTCTGCGAACACCGGGGAGCTGTTTTTT
v_gene: TRBV7-9
d_gene: .
abundance: .
j_gene: TRBJ2-2

CDR3aa: CASSLGGSGTQHF
CDR3nt: TGTGCCAGCAGCTTAGGGGGCTCCGGGACCCAGCATTTT
v_gene: TRBV7-2
d_gene: .
abundance: once
j_gene: TRBJ1-5

CDR3aa: CASSPGLPEAFF
CDR3nt: TGTGCCAGCAGCCCCGGTTTGCCTGAAGCTTTCTTT
v_gene: TRBV7-2
d_gene: .
abundance: .
j_gene: TRBJ1-1

CDR3aa: CASSLNSGQETQYF
CDR3nt: TGCGCCAGCAGCTTAAATTCGGGCCAAGAGACCCAGTACTTC
v_gene: TRBV5-1
d_gene: .
abundance: once
j_gene: TRBJ2-5

CDR3aa: CASSESNRRAQFF
CDR3nt: TGCGCCAGCAGTGAGTCCAACAGGAGGGCGCAGTTCTTC
v_gene: TRBV10-1
d_gene: .
abundance: .
j_gene: TRBJ2-1

CDR3aa: CASSSGNQPQHF
CDR3nt: TGTGCCAGTTCGAGTGGGAATCAGCCCCAGCATTTT
v_gene: TRBV19
d_gene: .
abundance: .
j_gene: TRBJ1-5

CDR3aa: CASSLGSSGSSTDTQYF
CDR3nt: TGCGCCAGCAGCTTGGGATCGAGCGGATCTAGCACAGATACGCAGTATTTT
v_gene: TRBV5-1
d_gene: .
abundance: once
j_gene: TRBJ2-3

CDR3aa: CASSQGRGSYEQYF
CDR3nt: TGCGCCAGCAGCCAAGGCCGGGGGAGCTACGAGCAGTACTTC
v_gene: TRBV4-3
d_gene: .
abundance: .
j_gene: TRBJ2-7

CDR3aa: CASSLEGPEAFF
CDR3nt: TGCGCCAGCAGCCTCGAGGGCCCTGAAGCTTTCTTT
v_gene: TRBV5-1
d_gene: .
abundance: .
j_gene: TRBJ1-1

CDR3aa: CATSRPGGSNTEAFF
CDR3nt: TGTGCCACCAGCAGACCGGGGGGATCGAACACTGAAGCTTTCTTT
v_gene: TRBV15
d_gene: .
abundance: .
j_gene: TRBJ1-1

CDR3aa: CASSQTSEQYF
CDR3nt: TGTGCCAGCAGCCAAACAAGCGAGCAGTACTTC
v_gene: TRBV7-2
d_gene: .
abundance: .
j_gene: TRBJ2-7

CDR3aa: CASSLLVGLAGGNFYNEQFF
CDR3nt: TGCGCCAGCAGCTTGCTTGTCGGACTAGCGGGAGGGAATTTCTACAATGAGCAGTTCTTC
v_gene: TRBV5-1
d_gene: TRBD2
abundance: .
j_gene: TRBJ2-1

CDR3aa: CASSTGGGRVNTEAFF
CDR3nt: TGTGCCAGCAGCACCGGGGGGGGCCGGGTGAACACTGAAGCTTTCTTT
v_gene: TRBV5-8
d_gene: .
abundance: once
j_gene: TRBJ1-1

CDR3aa: CASSRQAGNEQFF
CDR3nt: TGTGCCAGCAGCCGGCAGGCGGGGAATGAGCAGTTCTTC
v_gene: TRBV14
d_gene: .
abundance: once
j_gene: TRBJ2-1

CDR3aa: CASRATASDTQYF
CDR3nt: TGTGCCAGCAGGGCCACCGCCAGTGATACGCAGTATTTT
v_gene: TRBV6-5
d_gene: .
abundance: .
j_gene: TRBJ2-3

CDR3aa: CASGPSSGAGELFF
CDR3nt: TGTGCCAGCGGACCCTCTTCGGGGGCCGGGGAGCTGTTTTTT
v_gene: TRBV7-3
d_gene: .
abundance: .
j_gene: TRBJ2-2

CDR3aa: CASSLAGNYGYTF
CDR3nt: TGCGCCAGCAGCTTGGCTGGGAACTATGGCTACACCTTC
v_gene: TRBV5-1
d_gene: .
abundance: .
j_gene: TRBJ1-2

CDR3aa: CASSLSSLNEQYF
CDR3nt: TGTGCCAGCAGTTTATCCTCGTTGAACGAGCAGTACTTC
v_gene: TRBV27
d_gene: .
abundance: .
j_gene: TRBJ2-7

CDR3aa: CAWAQGMNTEAFF
CDR3nt: TGTGCCTGGGCTCAGGGCATGAACACTGAAGCTTTCTTT
v_gene: TRBV30
d_gene: .
abundance: .
j_gene: TRBJ1-1

CDR3aa: CASSQETRVGNTIYF
CDR3nt: TGCGCCAGCAGCCAAGAAACCAGGGTCGGAAACACCATATATTTT
v_gene: TRBV4-1
d_gene: .
abundance: .
j_gene: TRBJ1-3

CDR3aa: CASSQEGGEYQHF
CDR3nt: TGTGCCAGCAGCCAAGAAGGAGGGGAGTACCAGCATTTT
v_gene: TRBV4-2
d_gene: .
abundance: .
j_gene: TRBJ1-5

CDR3aa: CASLRRSGANVLTF
CDR3nt: TGTGCCAGTCTCCGGCGCTCTGGGGCCAACGTCCTGACTTTC
v_gene: TRBV19
d_gene: .
abundance: few
j_gene: TRBJ2-6

CDR3aa: CASSPTGSETDTQYF
CDR3nt: TGTGCCAGCAGCCCTACGGGGAGCGAAACAGATACGCAGTATTTT
v_gene: TRBV7-9
d_gene: .
abundance: .
j_gene: TRBJ2-3

CDR3aa: CASSLGQGRDTEAFF
CDR3nt: TGCGCCAGCAGCCTAGGGCAGGGGCGGGACACTGAAGCTTTCTTT
v_gene: TRBV4-3
d_gene: .
abundance: .
j_gene: TRBJ1-1

CDR3aa: CASSFQANTEAFF
CDR3nt: TGTGCCAGCAGTTTCCAGGCTAACACTGAAGCTTTCTTT
v_gene: TRBV27
d_gene: .
abundance: once
j_gene: TRBJ1-1

CDR3aa: CASSLVPLAGLNEQFF
CDR3nt: TGTGCCAGCAGCTTGGTACCGCTAGCGGGATTAAATGAGCAGTTCTTC
v_gene: TRBV7-2
d_gene: TRBD2
abundance: .
j_gene: TRBJ2-1

CDR3aa: CASSLPGANVLTF
CDR3nt: TGTGCCAGCAGCCTCCCAGGGGCCAACGTCCTGACTTTC
v_gene: TRBV5-4
d_gene: .
abundance: .
j_gene: TRBJ2-6

CDR3aa: CASSLKRLEGYNEQFF
CDR3nt: TGCGCCAGCAGCTTGAAGAGGTTAGAGGGATACAATGAGCAGTTCTTC
v_gene: TRBV5-1
d_gene: .
abundance: .
j_gene: TRBJ2-1

CDR3aa: CASSSLAGANVLTF
CDR3nt: TGTGCCAGCAGCTCCCTGGCCGGGGCCAACGTCCTGACTTTC
v_gene: TRBV5-5
d_gene: .
abundance: .
j_gene: TRBJ2-6

CDR3aa: CASSQAPGGRYEQYF
CDR3nt: TGTGCCAGCAGCCAAGCGCCAGGGGGACGTTACGAGCAGTACTTC
v_gene: TRBV4-2
d_gene: TRBD1
abundance: .
j_gene: TRBJ2-7

CDR3aa: CSVGRNNEKLFF
CDR3nt: TGCAGCGTGGGCAGGAATAATGAAAAACTGTTTTTT
v_gene: TRBV29-1
d_gene: .
abundance: .
j_gene: TRBJ1-4

CDR3aa: CASSSLAGTMHNEQFF
CDR3nt: TGTGCCAGCAGCTCCTTAGCGGGGACCATGCACAATGAGCAGTTCTTC
v_gene: TRBV7-8
d_gene: TRBD2
abundance: .
j_gene: TRBJ2-1

CDR3aa: CASSSDYAGTDTQYF
CDR3nt: TGTGCCAGCAGCTCGGACTATGCGGGGACAGATACGCAGTATTTT
v_gene: TRBV11-2
d_gene: .
abundance: .
j_gene: TRBJ2-3

CDR3aa: CASSLMAGGTNQPQHF
CDR3nt: TGTGCCAGCAGCCTAATGGCAGGGGGCACCAATCAGCCCCAGCATTTT
v_gene: TRBV7-9
d_gene: TRBD1
abundance: .
j_gene: TRBJ1-5

CDR3aa: CASSLGQGNHEQFF
CDR3nt: TGTGCCAGCAGCTTGGGACAGGGGAACCATGAGCAGTTCTTC
v_gene: TRBV7-9
d_gene: TRBD1
abundance: .
j_gene: TRBJ2-1

CDR3aa: CAWTWTSGNTIYF
CDR3nt: TGTGCCTGGACCTGGACCTCTGGAAACACCATATATTTT
v_gene: TRBV30
d_gene: .
abundance: .
j_gene: TRBJ1-3

CDR3aa: CASASDQETQYF
CDR3nt: TGCGCCAGCGCTAGTGATCAAGAGACCCAGTACTTC
v_gene: TRBV5-1
d_gene: .
abundance: .
j_gene: TRBJ2-5

CDR3aa: CASSLVDTGELFF
CDR3nt: TGTGCCAGCAGCTTAGTAGACACCGGGGAGCTGTTTTTT
v_gene: TRBV7-8
d_gene: .
abundance: .
j_gene: TRBJ2-2

CDR3aa: CASSLAQGPSTNEKLFF
CDR3nt: TGTGCCAGCAGTTTGGCTCAGGGACCCTCAACTAATGAAAAACTGTTTTTT
v_gene: TRBV28
d_gene: .
abundance: .
j_gene: TRBJ1-4

CDR3aa: CASSTRTATNEKLFF
CDR3nt: TGTGCCAGTAGTACCAGGACGGCAACTAATGAAAAACTGTTTTTT
v_gene: TRBV19
d_gene: .
abundance: .
j_gene: TRBJ1-4

CDR3aa: CASSSPAANYGYTF
CDR3nt: TGTGCCAGCAGTTCTCCCGCAGCCAACTATGGCTACACCTTC
v_gene: TRBV28
d_gene: .
abundance: .
j_gene: TRBJ1-2